This T cell receptor beta chain appears in the sequencing data of a study of blood T cell repertoires in COVID-19. This CDR3 is built from 15 residues. Germline lookup yields CDR1 KGHDR and CDR2 SFDVKD. V lost 7 bases and J lost 7; bases outside the gene matches: 8. Sequencing used immunoSEQ multiplex PCR; TCRdb keeps in-frame clones, though not all of them. The table records some 220,000 clones, around 90% of them present only once. V is TRBV24-1 and J is TRBJ2-1; 11 bases fit TRBD2. The specimen was peripheral blood. This TCR derives from a young man with COVID-19, enrolled during active disease. CDR3 in amino acids: CATSPHTSGGNEQFF. In DNA, the CDR3 is TGTGCCACCAGCCCCCACACTAGCGGGGGTAATGAGCAGTTCTTC.